Listed below are T cell receptor beta chains from one sample, sequenced in a study of blood T cell repertoires in COVID-19. Here immunoSEQ multiplex PCR was the method, and the copy in TCRdb shows in-frame clones only, minus some. The table records around 250,000 clones, 70% to 90% of them present only once. The sample comprised PBMCs or T cells enriched from blood (not recorded which). The receptors shown here come from a woman aged 45 to 65 who had recovered from COVID-19. Each CDR3 is given with its conserved first and last residue. Fields, in order: clone size, V gene, D gene, J gene, CDR3 protein, CDR3 DNA. A D gene is named only where the DNA matches it firmly. Expanded clones are given a class, and other clones once, few, many or no size at all.

.	TRBV6-5	.	TRBJ2-3	CARPDREARTDTQYF	TGTGCCAGACCTGACAGGGAGGCCCGCACAGATACGCAGTATTTT
.	TRBV28	TRBD2	TRBJ2-1	CASSLWAGADNEQFF	TGTGCCAGCAGTTTATGGGCGGGAGCCGACAATGAGCAGTTCTTC
.	TRBV27	TRBD1	TRBJ2-3	CASSFILKGQGMDTQYF	TGTGCCAGCAGTTTCATCCTCAAGGGACAGGGTATGGATACGCAGTATTTT
.	TRBV7-2	TRBD2	TRBJ2-3	CASSLVAGVSDTQYF	TGTGCCAGCAGCTTAGTAGCGGGAGTATCAGATACGCAGTATTTT
.	TRBV7-2	.	TRBJ1-6	CASSLLGFGGNSPLHF	TGTGCCAGCAGCTTATTGGGTTTCGGAGGGAATTCACCCCTCCACTTT
.	TRBV9	.	TRBJ2-7	CASSVGEVRTYEQYF	TGTGCCAGCAGCGTAGGGGAGGTCCGAACCTACGAGCAGTACTTC
.	TRBV3-1/TRBV3-2	.	TRBJ2-7	CASTPGHLGYEQYF	TGTGCCAGCACCCCCGGACACCTCGGCTACGAGCAGTACTTC
.	TRBV30	TRBD1	TRBJ1-1	CAWSGTGGRPEAFF	TGTGCCTGGAGTGGGACAGGGGGACGCCCTGAAGCTTTCTTT
.	TRBV12-5	.	TRBJ1-1	CASGNREEAFF	TGTGCTAGTGGGAACAGGGAGGAAGCTTTCTTT
once	TRBV10-3	TRBD2	TRBJ2-1	CAIRSLAGLLGSSNEQFF	TGTGCCATCAGGTCACTAGCGGGACTCCTCGGGAGTTCTAATGAGCAGTTCTTC
.	TRBV7-6	TRBD1	TRBJ2-7	CASSGGQGGYEQYF	TGTGCCAGCAGCGGCGGACAGGGTGGGTACGAGCAGTACTTC
.	TRBV10-2	TRBD1	TRBJ2-1	CASRQGSSYNEQFF	TGCGCCAGCAGACAGGGGAGCTCCTACAATGAGCAGTTCTTC
.	TRBV2	TRBD1	TRBJ1-2	CASSDDRGRDGYTF	TGTGCCAGCAGCGATGACAGGGGGCGGGATGGCTACACCTTC
.	TRBV7-3	.	TRBJ2-2	CASSLVSTGELFF	TGTGCCAGCAGCTTAGTCTCCACCGGGGAGCTGTTTTTT
few	TRBV4-1	.	TRBJ2-7	CASSQSDRTYEQYF	TGCGCCAGCAGCCAATCAGACAGAACCTACGAGCAGTACTTC
.	TRBV28	.	TRBJ1-1	CASRFLNTEAFF	TGTGCCAGCAGATTTCTAAACACTGAAGCTTTCTTT
.	TRBV11-2	TRBD2	TRBJ2-2	CASSSGLVKTGELFF	TGTGCCAGCAGCTCGGGACTAGTTAAAACCGGGGAGCTGTTTTTT
.	TRBV7-9	TRBD2	TRBJ2-1	CASSPNRAGGRNEQFF	TGTGCCAGCAGCCCCAATCGAGCGGGAGGGAGAAATGAGCAGTTCTTC
.	TRBV5-1	TRBD1	TRBJ2-2	CASSLVSGGTTGELFF	TGCGCCAGCAGCTTGGTGTCAGGGGGCACGACCGGGGAGCTGTTTTTT
.	TRBV28	TRBD1	TRBJ1-4	CAIQTGLYEKLFF	TGTGCCATCCAGACAGGGCTTTATGAAAAACTGTTTTTT
.	TRBV27	TRBD2	TRBJ2-7	CASTKLLAGSYEQYF	TGTGCCAGCACGAAACTCCTAGCGGGGAGCTACGAGCAGTACTTC
.	TRBV28	.	TRBJ1-2	CASSPRGGARGDGYTF	TGTGCCAGCAGCCCACGAGGGGGGGCGCGGGGTGATGGCTACACCTTC
few	TRBV28	.	TRBJ1-5	CASSPNQPQHF	TGTGCCAGCAGCCCTAATCAGCCCCAGCATTTT
once	TRBV5-4	.	TRBJ1-2	CASSAGDYGYTF	TGTGCCAGCAGCGCGGGGGACTATGGCTACACCTTC
.	TRBV28	TRBD1	TRBJ1-5	CASSPQTGYNQPQHF	TGTGCCAGCAGTCCCCAGACAGGGTATAATCAGCCCCAGCATTTT
.	TRBV9	.	TRBJ1-1	CASSVETAARAFF	TGTGCCAGCAGCGTAGAGACTGCTGCGAGGGCTTTCTTT
.	TRBV5-1	.	TRBJ1-2	CASSLAGVPNYGYTF	TGCGCCAGCAGCTTAGCAGGGGTACCTAACTATGGCTACACCTTC
.	TRBV19	TRBD1	TRBJ1-1	CASSIGGQVVNTEAFF	TGTGCCAGTAGTATAGGGGGACAGGTCGTGAACACTGAAGCTTTCTTT
.	TRBV3-1/TRBV3-2	TRBD2	TRBJ2-5	CASSELAGGETQYF	TGTGCCAGCAGCGAACTAGCGGGGGGGGAGACCCAGTACTTC
once	TRBV15	.	TRBJ2-5	CATSRGAREFQETQYF	TGTGCCACCAGCAGAGGCGCGAGGGAATTCCAAGAGACCCAGTACTTC
once	TRBV23-1	TRBD2	TRBJ2-5	CASSQSPPTEREEDKETQYF	TGCGCCAGCAGTCAATCCCCCCCGACAGAGCGGGAGGAGGATAAAGAGACCCAGTACTTC
.	TRBV5-5	.	TRBJ2-1	CASSRDTDNNEQFF	TGTGCCAGCAGCCGGGACACAGATAACAATGAGCAGTTCTTC
.	TRBV9	.	TRBJ2-1	CASSVGGGIISGEQFF	TGTGCCAGCAGCGTAGGGGGCGGGATAATCTCGGGTGAGCAGTTCTTC
.	TRBV4-1	.	TRBJ2-1	CASSQEVRAGSFRYNEQFF	TGCGCCAGCAGCCAAGAGGTCAGAGCAGGGTCGTTTAGGTACAATGAGCAGTTCTTC
.	TRBV5-1	.	TRBJ2-7	CASSLEGVYEQYF	TGCGCCAGCAGCTTGGAGGGGGTGTACGAGCAGTACTTC
.	TRBV3-1/TRBV3-2	TRBD2	TRBJ2-5	CASTGLAGVETQYF	TGTGCCAGCACCGGACTAGCGGGAGTAGAGACCCAGTACTTC
.	TRBV7-9	.	TRBJ2-7	CASSLKSGAPSYEQYF	TGTGCCAGCAGTCTCAAAAGCGGCGCACCCTCCTACGAGCAGTACTTC
.	TRBV10-3	.	TRBJ2-2	CAISGIGHNTGELFF	TGTGCCATCAGTGGCATCGGACATAACACCGGGGAGCTGTTTTTT
.	TRBV3-1/TRBV3-2	.	TRBJ1-1	CASSSISEAFF	TGTGCCAGCAGTTCTATTTCTGAAGCTTTCTTT
.	TRBV28	TRBD2	TRBJ2-7	CASSLIREGSRYEQYF	TGTGCCAGCAGTTTAATCCGGGAGGGAAGTCGGTACGAGCAGTACTTC
few	TRBV15	.	TRBJ1-6	CATSRDLATGYNSPLHF	TGTGCCACCAGCAGAGACCTCGCGACAGGTTATAATTCACCCCTCCACTTT
.	TRBV14	TRBD2	TRBJ2-7	CASSPLAGGPYEQYF	TGTGCCAGCAGCCCGTTAGCGGGAGGACCCTACGAGCAGTACTTC
.	TRBV19	.	TRBJ2-5	CASSQAASRETQYF	TGTGCCAGTAGTCAAGCGGCCTCCCGGGAGACCCAGTACTTC
.	TRBV5-6	TRBD1	TRBJ2-1	CASNYRGLSYNEQFF	TGTGCCAGCAACTACAGGGGGCTTTCCTACAATGAGCAGTTCTTC
.	TRBV28	TRBD1	TRBJ2-1	CASSSLTGTGAYNEQFF	TGTGCCAGCAGTTCCTTGACCGGGACAGGGGCCTACAATGAGCAGTTCTTC
.	TRBV5-1	.	TRBJ1-2	CASSQDSSVDYTF	TGCGCCAGCAGCCAGGACAGTTCTGTTGACTACACCTTC
.	TRBV28	.	TRBJ2-5	CASSSPPYQETQYF	TGTGCCAGCAGTTCCCCCCCTTACCAAGAGACCCAGTACTTC
.	TRBV18	.	TRBJ2-6	CASSSGTTISGANVLTF	TGTGCCAGCTCGTCCGGGACAACAATCTCTGGGGCCAACGTCCTGACTTTC
few	TRBV5-1	TRBD2	TRBJ2-7	CASSRSGSNEQYF	TGCGCCAGCAGCCGGAGCGGGAGCAACGAGCAGTACTTC